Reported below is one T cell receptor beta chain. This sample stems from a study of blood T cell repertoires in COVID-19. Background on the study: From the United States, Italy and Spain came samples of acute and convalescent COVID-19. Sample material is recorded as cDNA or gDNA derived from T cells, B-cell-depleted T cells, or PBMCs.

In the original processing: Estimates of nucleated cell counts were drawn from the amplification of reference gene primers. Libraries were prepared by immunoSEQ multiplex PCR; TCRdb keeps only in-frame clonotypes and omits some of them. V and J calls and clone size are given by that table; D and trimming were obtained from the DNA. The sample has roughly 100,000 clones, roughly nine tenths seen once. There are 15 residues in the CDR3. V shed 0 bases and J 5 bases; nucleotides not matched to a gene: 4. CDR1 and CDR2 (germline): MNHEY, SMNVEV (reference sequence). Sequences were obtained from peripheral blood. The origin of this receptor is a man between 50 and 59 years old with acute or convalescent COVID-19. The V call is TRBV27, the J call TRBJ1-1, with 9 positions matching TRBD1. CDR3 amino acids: CASSLSDRGSTEAFF. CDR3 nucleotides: TGTGCCAGCAGTTTATCAGACAGGGGGTCGACTGAAGCTTTCTTT.